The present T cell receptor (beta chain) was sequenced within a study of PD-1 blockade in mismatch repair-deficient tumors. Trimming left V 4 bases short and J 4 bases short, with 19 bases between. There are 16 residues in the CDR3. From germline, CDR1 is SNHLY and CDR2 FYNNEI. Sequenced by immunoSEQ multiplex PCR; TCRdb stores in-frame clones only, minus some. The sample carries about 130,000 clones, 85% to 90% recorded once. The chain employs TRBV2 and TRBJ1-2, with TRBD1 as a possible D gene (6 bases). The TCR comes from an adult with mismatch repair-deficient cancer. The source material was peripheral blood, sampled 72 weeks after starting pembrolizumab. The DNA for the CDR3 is TGTGCCAGCAGTGCACGGAAAACAGGGTCCAGCTATGGCTACACCTTC. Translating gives CASSARKTGSSYGYTF.